This T cell receptor (beta chain) was identified in a study of T cells after yellow fever vaccination. Study outcomes and limitations: Some clonotypes, a small share, were shared between CD4 and CD8 compartments. Contaminating bulk clonotypes could be abundant in FACS-sorted repertoires.

MiXCR, run by TCRdb on the 5' RACE reads, gives a single entry per CDR3 protein. Counted here are 450,000 to 650,000 distinct CDR3 sequences, less than 15% occurring once; the ten biggest clones make up around 15%. CDR1 is KGHSH, CDR2 LQKENI, per germline. The CDR3 covers 13 residues. V lost 4 bases to trimming and J lost 3 bases, with 9 bases between them. There are a few counts of this clonotype. The antigen remains undetermined. This specimen consisted of PBMCs, obtained on the day of the yellow fever booster vaccination. This TCR was sampled from a man aged 25 to 40 who received the YFV17D yellow fever vaccine. This sequence joins TRBV18 and TRBJ1-1, with D uncertain. The CDR3 loop reads CASSRNGDTEAFF. CDR3 nucleotides: TGTGCCAGCTCACGAAATGGGGACACTGAAGCTTTCTTT.